This TCR beta chain originates from a study of cytomegalovirus exposure and HLA in healthy donors (dated by TCRdb to the late 2010s). Looking at the study overall: The 670 or so repertoires of the first cohort and the roughly 110 validation repertoires were produced on the same platform, according to a later analysis. The aim of the study was to test whether cataloging public T cell receptors could identify signatures of past pathogen exposure. In addition to the first cohort of 666 subjects, a separate validation cohort of approximately 130 different subjects was used. To predict cytomegalovirus infection status, the study combined high-throughput TCR immunosequencing, statistical association of individual TCRs with disease status, and machine learning.

V and J are truncated by 7 bases and 3 bases respectively, leaving an intervening sequence of 16 bases. The germline V gene supplies CDR1 MDHEN and CDR2 SYDVKM. Reading from cysteine to phenylalanine, the CDR3 counts 15 amino acids. Only the CDR3 DNA is retained, 45 bases long and in frame from the first base. The donors were included in the validation cohort of approximately 130 subjects, a group kept apart from the roughly 670-subject first cohort. Note on this clone: Its cognate antigen has yet to be identified. No quality values exist for individual bases; no much larger clone is one base distant.

Libraries came from the immunoSEQ multiplex PCR assay. Per the source publication's procedure: A statistical classification framework was built for diagnosing cytomegalovirus status from the catalog of TCR beta chain sequences. This is the immuneACCESS table as TCRdb keeps it, with only in-frame sequences that have V and J called. A part of the clones is gone; compared with another copy, unresolved V genes explain less than half, and the rest is unexplained. V and J calls and clone size are given by that table; D and trimming were obtained from the DNA. Here the sample has 160,000 or so clones; 88% occur a single time. 2.5% to 3.5% of the sample is held by the ten biggest clonotypes. Overall study outcomes, separate from this receptor: A later analysis had no HLA typing for the validation cohort, so co-occurrence there was scored across all 120 or so repertoires. It was suggested by the authors that the approach could potentially be generalized to other disease states and immunological phenotypes. Across donors, most TCR sequences were observed very rarely, whereas some public TCRs were present in many individuals. The classifier was reported to diagnose cytomegalovirus status with high specificity and sensitivity in both the original and validation cohorts. Subsequent analysis determined that TCRs grouped into clusters in the first cohort also showed a tendency toward co-occurrence across the 120 or so validation repertoires, and approximately 94% of cluster scores exceeded 0. Three of the identified cytomegalovirus-associated TCR beta chains were confirmed in vitro to be specific for cytomegalovirus antigens. In the study, approximately 160 TCR beta chains were listed as associated with cytomegalovirus.

The chain uses TRBV28 and TRBJ2-1; no D gene can be assigned with confidence. The sample comprised PBMCs. The source of this sequence is a man aged 18 to 30 in good health and CMV-seronegative. The CDR3 in this case is CASKGQDRFYNEQFF. The nucleotide sequence is given as TGTGCCAGCAAAGGCCAGGATCGGTTCTACAATGAGCAGTTCTTC. With the portions outside the CDR3 filled from the reference TRBV28 and TRBJ2-1 genes, the complete variable region becomes DVKVTQSSRYLVKRTGEKVFLECVQDMDHENMFWYRQDPGLGLRLIYFSYDVKMKEKGDIPEGYSVSREKKERFSLILESASTNQTSMYLCASKGQDRFYNEQFFGPGTRLTVL.